The source of this TCR beta chain is a study of T cell responses to AZD1222 COVID-19 vaccine. Study outcomes and limitations: Reports say nearly half of spike-specific TCRs go after unmutated variant regions. Researchers took repertoire samples only after the peak T cell response had come. Most donors were white British, females outnumbered males, and clonal diversity was possibly underestimated. Two AZD1222 administrations were followed by greater Spike-specific TCR breadth and depth.

Concerning this clone: Its cognate antigen is unknown.

There are 15 residues in the CDR3. Germline loops: CDR1 MNHNY, CDR2 SVGAGI (reference sequence). J was trimmed by 9 bases and V by 6 bases; bases with no gene match: 14. Measured with immunoSEQ multiplex PCR; TCRdb has only the in-frame clones, and not every one. Altogether tens of thousands of clones are present, roughly nine tenths being singletons, with the ten largest covering about 5.9%. The input for sequencing was peripheral blood, taken 28 days after the second AZD1222 dose. The TCR sequence derives from an adult who received the AZD1222 COVID-19 vaccine. The chain couples TRBV6-6 to TRBJ1-5, with 7 bases that match TRBD1. Here the CDR3 DNA reads TGTGCCAGCAGCGCCACCGACCGGGACAGAAGGCCCCAGCATTTT. This encodes CASSATDRDRRPQHF.